This T cell receptor (beta chain) was obtained from a study of cytomegalovirus exposure and HLA in healthy donors. General study points: HLA allele associations emerged for roughly 17,000 TCR beta sequences in a later analysis, at 0.05 false discovery rate. Presence/absence analyses assumed roughly uniform sequencing depth across donors, which may not hold. It is likely that the observed cluster of highly shared sequence variants was a sequencing artifact.

The sample holds a few counts of this clone. The antigen is undetermined. Trimming took 4 bases from V and 4 from J; bases not matched to a gene: 6. The CDR3 covers 14 residues. From germline, CDR1 is SGHNT and CDR2 YYREEE (reference sequence). Primers for the PCR totalled 60 Vbeta and 13 Jbeta. Data came from immunoSEQ multiplex PCR; TCRdb stores just in-frame clones and leaves some out. The profile covers fewer than 150,000 clones, with 15% appearing a single time and 1.9% taken by the ten largest. The TCR was taken from a woman younger than 30 in good health and CMV-seronegative. The genes are TRBV5-4 and TRBJ1-2, with 8 bases that match TRBD1. Input material: PBMCs. This CDR3 is CASSTPDRGYGYTF. CDR3 in DNA: TGTGCCAGCAGCACCCCCGACAGGGGCTATGGCTACACCTTC.